This T cell receptor (beta chain) stems from a study of shared clonotypes between healthy human individuals. V dropped 3 bases and J dropped 8 bases, with 17 bases sitting between them. The CDR3 extends over 14 amino acids. Germline-derived CDR1 and CDR2 are MDHEN and SYDVKM. This clone appeared a single time. The protocol was immunoSEQ multiplex PCR, while the TCRdb copy is restricted to in-frame clones and leaves out a portion. The sample shows 2,500,000 or so clones, approximately 94% of them seen only once. Source material: naive CD4+ T cells sorted from blood. Subset in this sample: CD45RA+ positively selected. The chain is built from TRBV28 and TRBJ2-7; D ambiguous. The sequence was obtained from a man in his late teens or twenties in good health. The chain's CDR3 is CASSLAGPPGKQYF. The CDR3 region has the DNA TGTGCCAGCAGTTTGGCAGGCCCCCCTGGGAAGCAGTACTTC.